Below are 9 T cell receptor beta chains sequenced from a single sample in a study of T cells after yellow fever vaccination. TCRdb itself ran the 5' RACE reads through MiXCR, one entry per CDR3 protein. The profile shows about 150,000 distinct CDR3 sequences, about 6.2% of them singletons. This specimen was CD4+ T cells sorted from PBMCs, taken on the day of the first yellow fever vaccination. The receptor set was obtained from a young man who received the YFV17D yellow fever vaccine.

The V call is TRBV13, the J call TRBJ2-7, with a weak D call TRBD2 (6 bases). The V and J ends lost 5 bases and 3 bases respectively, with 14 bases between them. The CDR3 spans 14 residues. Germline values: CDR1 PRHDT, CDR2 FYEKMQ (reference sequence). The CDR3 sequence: CASSRLARRYEQYF. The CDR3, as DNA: TGTGCCAGCAGCCGCCTAGCGAGACGCTACGAGCAGTACTTC.

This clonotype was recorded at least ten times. CDR3 region: CASSFRLANTGELFF. For the CDR3, the DNA is TGTGCCAGCAGCTTCAGACTAGCGAACACCGGGGAGCTGTTTTTT. The chain employs TRBV7-2 and TRBJ2-2; a possible D gene is TRBD2 (6 bases). Trimming pared 3 bases from V and 0 bases from J, leaving 8 bases between. Germline loops: CDR1 SGHTA, CDR2 FQGNSA. The CDR3 covers 15 residues.

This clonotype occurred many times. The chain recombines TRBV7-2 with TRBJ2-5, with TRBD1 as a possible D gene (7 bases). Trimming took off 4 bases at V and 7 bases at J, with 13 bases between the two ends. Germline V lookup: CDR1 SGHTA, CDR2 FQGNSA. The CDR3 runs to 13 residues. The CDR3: CASSYDREATQYF. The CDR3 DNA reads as TGTGCCAGCAGCTATGACAGGGAGGCGACCCAGTACTTC.

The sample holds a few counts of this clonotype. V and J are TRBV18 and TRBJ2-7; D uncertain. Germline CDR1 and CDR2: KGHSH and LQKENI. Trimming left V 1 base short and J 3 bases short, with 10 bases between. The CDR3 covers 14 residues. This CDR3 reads CASSPQTLFYEQYF. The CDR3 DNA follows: TGTGCCAGCTCACCACAGACGTTGTTCTACGAGCAGTACTTC.

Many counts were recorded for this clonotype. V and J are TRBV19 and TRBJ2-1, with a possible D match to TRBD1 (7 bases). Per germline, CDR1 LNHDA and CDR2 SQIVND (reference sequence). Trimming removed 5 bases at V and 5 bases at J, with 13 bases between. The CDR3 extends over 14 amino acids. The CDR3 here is CASSHRGGNNEQFF. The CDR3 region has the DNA TGTGCCAGTAGTCACAGGGGAGGCAACAATGAGCAGTTCTTC.

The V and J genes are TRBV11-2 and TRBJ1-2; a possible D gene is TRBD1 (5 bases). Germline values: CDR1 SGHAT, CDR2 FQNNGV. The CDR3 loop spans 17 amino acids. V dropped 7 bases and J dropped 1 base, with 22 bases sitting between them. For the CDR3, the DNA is TGTGCCAGCACCCCGGGAACAGGCCGGACTTATAACTATGGCTACACCTTC. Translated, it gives CASTPGTGRTYNYGYTF. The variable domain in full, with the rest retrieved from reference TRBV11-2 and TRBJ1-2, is EAGVAQSPRYKIIEKRQSVAFWCNPISGHATLYWYQQILGQGPKLLIQFQNNGVVDDSQLPKDRFSAERLKGVDSTLKIQPAKLEDSAVYLCASTPGTGRTYNYGYTFGSGTRLTVV.

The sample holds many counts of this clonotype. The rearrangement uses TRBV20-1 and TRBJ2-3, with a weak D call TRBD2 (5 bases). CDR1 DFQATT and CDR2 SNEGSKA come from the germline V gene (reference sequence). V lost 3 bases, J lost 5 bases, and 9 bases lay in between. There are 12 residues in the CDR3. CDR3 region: CSASIRGDTQYF. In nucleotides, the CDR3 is TGCAGTGCTAGCATCCGGGGAGATACGCAGTATTTT.

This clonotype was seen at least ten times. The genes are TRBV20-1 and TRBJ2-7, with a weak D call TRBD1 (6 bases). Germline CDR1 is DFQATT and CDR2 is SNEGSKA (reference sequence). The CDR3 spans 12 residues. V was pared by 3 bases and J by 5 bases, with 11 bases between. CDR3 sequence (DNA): TGCAGTGCTAGTTCACAGGGAAACGAGCAGTACTTC. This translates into CSASSQGNEQYF.

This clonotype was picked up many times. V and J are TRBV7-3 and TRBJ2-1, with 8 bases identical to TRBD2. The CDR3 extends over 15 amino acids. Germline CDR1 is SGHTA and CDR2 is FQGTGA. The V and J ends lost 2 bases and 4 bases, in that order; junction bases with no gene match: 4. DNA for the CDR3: TGTGCCAGCAGCTTACAGAGCGGGGGTTACAATGAGCAGTTCTTC. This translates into CASSLQSGGYNEQFF.